This note documents a single T cell receptor beta chain sequence. The clone's antigen remains unknown. It has no much larger one-base neighbor in the sample; base qualities were not kept. The germline V gene yields MNHEY for CDR1 and SVGAGI for CDR2. Relative to germline, V is 0 bases shorter and J is 0 bases shorter, with 9 bases between their ends. The CDR3 starts with the cysteine, ends with the phenylalanine, and has 16 residues. The retained sequence is limited to the CDR3, 48 bases, with the frame set at the first base. The data originate from a study of tissue T cells after allogeneic stem cell transplantation (dated by TCRdb to between 2021 and 2024). Background on the whole study: Over a roughly three-year period, a research-autopsy study prospectively enrolled seven adult allo-HCT recipients who had steroid-refractory GVHD. All GVHD patients received grafts from donors, several unmodified and three CD34-selected to deplete T cells. The study profiled TCR beta repertoires in many tissues obtained from research autopsies of patients with and without GVHD, and also in mouse models of GVHD. All GVHD patients had gastrointestinal GVHD and received several lines of GVHD-directed therapy; roughly 5 also had skin involvement. About 5 GVHD patients had pre-transplant PBMCs available, and those PBMCs were of recipient origin. The human part of the study was a prospective observational study with no blinding and no randomization. For viably preserved blood and marrow, CD3+ T cells were flow-sorted when cell numbers allowed, whereas DNA was extracted directly from smaller samples.

Summary of the overall study and its limitations: Which tissue TCRs were alloreactive or antigen-specific was not determined in the study, and some of the clones might have been host cells that persisted. The patient cohort was small and varied clinically, and sampling depth was recognized as a limitation. Blood and spleen T cells captured only a limited portion of the TCR repertoire detected in tissues, in both patients and mice. Few T cell clones were found to be shared across patients, but shared repertoire signatures across patients were revealed in a tissue-specific fashion by motif-based clustering. Within patients, how anatomically similar tissues were was a major factor shaping TCR repertoire composition, regardless of disease or transplant status.

Library preparation was by the immunoSEQ multiplex PCR assay. TCRbeta CDR3 sequencing was performed at survey depth by Adaptive Biotechnologies, and CDR3 sequences, V/J genes, productive frequency and template counts were reported. TCR beta CDR3 regions were amplified from genomic DNA rather than RNA. Concerning the study's data processing: Jensen-Shannon divergence was used to quantify pairwise repertoire overlap between tissues, with a value of 1 indicating complete divergence and a value of 0 indicating identical repertoires. Based on pairwise JSD values, tissues were grouped by single-linkage agglomerative hierarchical clustering, and the results were shown as dendrograms. GLIPH2 was run on all patient samples with simulation_depth 1000, kmer_min_depth 3, cdr3_length_cutoff 8, keeping groups with more than two unique CDR3s. A standardized tissue-overlap score extrapolated Jaccard GLIPH-group overlap across patients to a standard repertoire size of 1000 clones. Associations of diversity with clinical or experimental variables used linear mixed-effect models with tissue fixed effects and individual random effects. Not all clones reach the TCRdb copy of this immuneACCESS table, which keeps in-frame sequences only. Checked studies attribute under half of the gap to unresolved V genes and leave the rest unexplained. V, J and clone size are those of that table, while D and trimming were read from the DNA. The sample includes 25,000 to 35,000 clones, with 85% observed a single time. The ten largest clones add up to 3% to 4% of the sample.

In the paper's terms, the time point label means: recipient (host-origin) PBMCs collected before allo-HCT. The chain was built from TRBV6-5 and TRBJ2-1; the D segment could be TRBD2, given 6 matching bases. Sequencing used blood, obtained before transplantation. This TCR was sampled from a woman aged 18-55 years who later had graft-versus-host disease after an allogeneic stem cell transplant. The nucleotide sequence is TGTGCCAGCAGTTACTCGGGGGGAGGCTCCTACAATGAGCAGTTCTTC. This translates into CASSYSGGGSYNEQFF.